Sequencing of this T cell receptor (beta chain) was carried out in a study of blood T cell repertoires in COVID-19. The CDR3 runs 20 residues. Trimming at V came to 4 bases and at J to 0 bases, leaving 11 bases not matched to a gene. The germline CDR1 and CDR2 sequences are SGHRS and YFSETQ. Produced via immunoSEQ multiplex PCR; TCRdb's table is partial and in-frame only. The profile shows about 310,000 clones, about 90% of them singletons. Sequencing input: PBMCs or T cells enriched from blood (not recorded which). The clonotype originates from a woman aged 25-40 years who had recovered from COVID-19. This chain uses TRBV5-1 with TRBJ2-1, with TRBD2 matching 15 bases. The CDR3 bases are TGCGCCAGCAGCCCTCTCGGACTAGCGGGAGGGTCGGGCTCCTACAATGAGCAGTTCTTC. Translated, it gives CASSPLGLAGGSGSYNEQFF.